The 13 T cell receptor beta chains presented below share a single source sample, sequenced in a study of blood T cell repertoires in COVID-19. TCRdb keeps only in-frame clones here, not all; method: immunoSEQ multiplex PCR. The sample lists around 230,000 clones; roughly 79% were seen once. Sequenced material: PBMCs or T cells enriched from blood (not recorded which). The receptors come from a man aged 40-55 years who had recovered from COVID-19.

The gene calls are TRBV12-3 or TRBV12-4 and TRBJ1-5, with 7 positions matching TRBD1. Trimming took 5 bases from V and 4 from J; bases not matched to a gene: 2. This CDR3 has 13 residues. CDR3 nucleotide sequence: TGTGCCAGCAGTCCGGACAGGAATCAGCCCCAGCATTTT. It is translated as CASSPDRNQPQHF.

In nucleotides, the CDR3 is TGTGCCAGCAGTGAAGTTAGCGGAAGCTCCTACAATGAGCAGTTCTTC. It codes for CASSEVSGSSYNEQFF. The chain joins TRBV2 to TRBJ2-1, with D perhaps TRBD2 (6 bases). The germline V and J ends were trimmed by 1 base and 0 bases, with 10 bases remaining between them. This CDR3 is built from 16 residues. Germline V lookup: CDR1 SNHLY, CDR2 FYNNEI.

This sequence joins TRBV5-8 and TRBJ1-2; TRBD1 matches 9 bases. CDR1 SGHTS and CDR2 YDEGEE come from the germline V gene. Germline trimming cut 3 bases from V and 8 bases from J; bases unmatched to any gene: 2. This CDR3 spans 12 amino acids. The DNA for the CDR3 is TGTGCCAGCAGCTCGGGACAGGGCGGCTACACCTTC. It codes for CASSSGQGGYTF.

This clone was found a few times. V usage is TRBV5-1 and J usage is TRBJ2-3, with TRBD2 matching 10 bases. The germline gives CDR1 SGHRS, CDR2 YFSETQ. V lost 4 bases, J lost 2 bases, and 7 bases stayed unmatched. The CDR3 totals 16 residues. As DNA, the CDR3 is TGCGCCAGCAGCCCCACTCTAGCGGGGGTCACAGATACGCAGTATTTT. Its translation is CASSPTLAGVTDTQYF.

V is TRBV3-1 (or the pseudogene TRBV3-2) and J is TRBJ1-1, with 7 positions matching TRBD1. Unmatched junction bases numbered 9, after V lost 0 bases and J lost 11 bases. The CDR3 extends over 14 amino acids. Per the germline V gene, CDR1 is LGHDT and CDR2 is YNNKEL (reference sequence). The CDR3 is CASSQEITGVGAFF. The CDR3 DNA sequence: TGTGCCAGCAGCCAAGAGATTACAGGGGTAGGTGCTTTCTTT.

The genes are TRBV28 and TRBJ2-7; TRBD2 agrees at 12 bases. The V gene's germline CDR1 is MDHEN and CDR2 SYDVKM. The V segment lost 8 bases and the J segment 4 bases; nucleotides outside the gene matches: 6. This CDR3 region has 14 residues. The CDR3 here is CASGTGTSGYEQYF. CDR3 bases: TGTGCCAGCGGAACTGGGACTAGCGGGTACGAGCAGTACTTC.

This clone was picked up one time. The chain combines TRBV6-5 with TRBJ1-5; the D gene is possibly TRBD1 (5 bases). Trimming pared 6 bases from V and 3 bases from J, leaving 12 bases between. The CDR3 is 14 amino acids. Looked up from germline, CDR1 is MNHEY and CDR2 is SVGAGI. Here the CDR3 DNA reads TGTGCCAGCAGCGGCGCGGGGCTCAATCAGCCCCAGCATTTT. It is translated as CASSGAGLNQPQHF.

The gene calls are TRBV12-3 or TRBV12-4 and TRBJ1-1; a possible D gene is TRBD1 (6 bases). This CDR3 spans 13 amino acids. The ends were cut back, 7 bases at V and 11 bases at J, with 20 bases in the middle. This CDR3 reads CASTYLVGQGAFF. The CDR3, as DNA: TGTGCCAGCACCTATTTGGTAGGCCAGGGGGCTTTCTTT.

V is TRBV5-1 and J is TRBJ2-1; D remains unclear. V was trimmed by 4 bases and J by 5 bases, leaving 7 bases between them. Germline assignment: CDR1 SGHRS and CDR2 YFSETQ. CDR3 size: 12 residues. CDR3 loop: CASSKTDNEQFF. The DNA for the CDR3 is TGCGCCAGCAGCAAAACGGACAATGAGCAGTTCTTC. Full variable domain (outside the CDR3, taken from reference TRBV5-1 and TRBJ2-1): KAGVTQTPRYLIKTRGQQVTLSCSPISGHRSVSWYQQTPGQGLQFLFEYFSETQRNKGNFPGRFSGRQFSNSRSEMNVSTLELGDSALYLCASSKTDNEQFFGPGTRLTVL.

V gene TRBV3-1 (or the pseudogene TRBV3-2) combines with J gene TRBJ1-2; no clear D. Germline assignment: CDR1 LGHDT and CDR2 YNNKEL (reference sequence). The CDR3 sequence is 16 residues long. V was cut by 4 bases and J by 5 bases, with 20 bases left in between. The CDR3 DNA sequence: TGTGCCAGCAGCCCCGCGGACTGGGTAGGCGTATATGGCTACACCTTC. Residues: CASSPADWVGVYGYTF.

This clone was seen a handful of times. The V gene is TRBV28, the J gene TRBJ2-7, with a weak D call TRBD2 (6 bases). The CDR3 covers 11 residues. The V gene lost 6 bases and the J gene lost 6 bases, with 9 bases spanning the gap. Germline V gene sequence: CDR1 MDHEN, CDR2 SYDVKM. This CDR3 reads CASSRRGEQYF. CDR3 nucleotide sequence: TGTGCCAGCAGCCGGCGGGGCGAGCAGTACTTC.

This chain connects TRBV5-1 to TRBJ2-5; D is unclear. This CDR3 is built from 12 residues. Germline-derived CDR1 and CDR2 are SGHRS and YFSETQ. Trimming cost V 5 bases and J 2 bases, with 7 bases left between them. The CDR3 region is CASRYGQETQYF. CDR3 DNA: TGCGCCAGCAGGTACGGGCAAGAGACCCAGTACTTC.

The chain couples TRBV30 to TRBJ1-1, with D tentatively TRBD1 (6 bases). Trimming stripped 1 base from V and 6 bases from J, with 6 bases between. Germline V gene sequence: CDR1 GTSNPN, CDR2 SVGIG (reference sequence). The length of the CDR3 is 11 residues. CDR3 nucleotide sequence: TGTGCCTGGAGTGAGGGGGCTGAAGCTTTCTTT. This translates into CAWSEGAEAFF.